The 30 T cell receptor beta chains below come from one sample, sequenced in a study of tumor-infiltrating lymphocytes in primary liver carcinoma. The tissue used was unsorted bulk material of 20-30 mg. RNA and DNA were co-extracted from it with the AllPrep DNA/RNA mini kit. With about 470 ng total RNA as template and a constant-region primer, TCR beta cDNA was made. What produced the TCR beta libraries was three nested multiplex PCR rounds using slightly modified ARM-PCR. Each of the first two PCR rounds ran roughly 9 cycles with TRBV1-TRBV30 forward and C-beta reverse primers. MiXCR was run by TCRdb on the multiplex PCR reads, yielding one entry per CDR3 protein. The table shows 100,000 or so distinct CDR3 sequences, with about 67% occurring only once. Input material: liver tumor tissue from sampling region 2. Subset of the sample: tumor region T2, inferior pole. The source is a woman aged 55-69 years with primary liver carcinoma and hepatitis B virus infection.

Notes on this clonotype: At one end the junction does not follow the germline gene, possibly because of a read error. The gene calls are TRBV6-1 and TRBJ1-1, with D uncertain. CDR3 length: 14 amino acids. Germline CDR1 MNHNS, CDR2 SASEGT. Here the CDR3 reads CTSWTGILNTEAFF. DNA for the CDR3: TGTACCAGTTGGACGGGGATTCTGAACACTGAAGCTTTCTTT.

This clonotype was found once. The junction differs from germline at one of its ends, possibly a read error. The chain has TRBV6-5 and TRBJ1-1, with 10 bases lining up with TRBD1. The CDR3 has 16 amino acids. Per germline, CDR1 MNHEY and CDR2 SVGAGI. CDR3 nucleotides: TGTGCCAGCAGTTTAGGACAGGGGGTTGGAGTGACTGAAGCTTTATTT. This gives the protein CASSLGQGVGVTEALF.

The table lists this clonotype with many counts. The chain couples TRBV30 to TRBJ2-1; D gene ambiguous. The CDR3 has 14 amino acids. Germline V gene sequence: CDR1 GTSNPN, CDR2 SVGIG (reference sequence). Trimming left V 4 bases short and J 0 bases short, with 10 bases between. Here the CDR3 reads CAWTRRSSYNEQFF. CDR3 sequence (DNA): TGTGCCTGGACTCGTCGCAGCTCCTACAATGAGCAGTTCTTC.

Points on this clonotype: The junction does not match germline at one end; this may be a read error. The chain employs TRBV30 and TRBJ2-1, with 7 nucleotides matching TRBD2. The CDR3 sequence is 13 residues long. Germline V gene sequence: CDR1 GTSNPN, CDR2 SVGIG (reference sequence). The CDR3 reads CAWAPGGRAEQSF. The CDR3 region has the DNA TGTGCCTGGGCTCCCGGGGGGAGGGCTGAGCAGTCCTTC.

Turning to this clonotype: A read error may account for a junction end that differs from germline. This sequence joins TRBV4-2 and TRBJ2-7; 7 bases map to TRBD1. The CDR3 runs 15 residues. The germline CDR1 and CDR2 sequences are LGHNA and YNFKEQ. CDR3 loop: CANSQDLAGGGPTDF. The CDR3 DNA reads TGTGCCAACAGCCAAGATCTGGCAGGGGGTGGGCCTACAGACTTC.

Note on this clonotype: This sequence may be a read error, since a much larger clone differs from it by one base. This chain uses TRBV28 with TRBJ2-7, with D perhaps matching TRBD2 (6 bases). Germline-derived CDR1 and CDR2 are MDHEN and SYDVKM. The CDR3 runs 15 residues. Deletions cut 6 bases from V and 0 bases from J, with 15 bases between. This CDR3 reads CASREVAGSSYEQYF. In nucleotides, the CDR3 is TGTGCCAGCAGGGAGGTGGCGGGGAGCTCCTACGAGCAGTACTTC.

Comments on this clonotype: A much larger clone differs from this one at a single base, so this may be a read error. J is TRBJ1-1 and V is TRBV30; TRBD1 agrees at 8 bases. J was trimmed by 1 base and V by 6 bases; bases with no gene match: 10. The germline V gene has CDR1 GTSNPN and CDR2 SVGIG (reference sequence). The CDR3 runs 15 residues. CDR3 region: CACSKGQGTNTEAFF. CDR3 nucleotides: TGTGCCTGTAGCAAAGGACAGGGAACGAACACTGAAGCTTTCTTT.

To note about this clonotype: This sequence may be a read error, since a much larger clone differs from it by one base. The rearrangement joins TRBV6-4 to TRBJ2-1, with 7 positions matching TRBD2. In germline, CDR1 is MRHNA, CDR2 SNTAGT. The CDR3 sequence is 15 residues long. Trimming removed 5 bases from V and 6 bases from J; junction bases left unmatched: 10. The CDR3 DNA follows: TGTGCCAGCAGTAACGGGACTAACGGGAGCAATGAGCAGTTCTTC. Translated: CASSNGTNGSNEQFF.

About this clonotype: Its ends do not fully match the called genes, so a read error is possible. The chain is built from TRBV6-6 and TRBJ1-5; D is unresolved. Germline CDR1 reads MNHNY; CDR2 reads SVGAGI (reference sequence). This CDR3 region has 15 residues. In DNA form, the CDR3 reads TGTACCAGCAGTTACTCAAGAGAAACCTATCAGGCCCAGCATTTT. Its translation is CTSSYSRETYQAQHF.

Notes on this clonotype: Just one base apart from a much larger clone, this may be a read error. This chain connects TRBV5-5 to TRBJ2-1; 7 bases match TRBD2. Germline V gives CDR1 SGHKS, CDR2 YYEKEE (reference sequence). Trimming removed 0 bases from V and 8 bases from J; junction bases left unmatched: 8. This CDR3 spans 15 amino acids. The CDR3 DNA follows: TGTGCCAGCAGCTTGGACCGGGAGGCTCGCTATGAGCAGTTCTTC. It yields the protein CASSLDREARYEQFF. Supplemented by reference TRBV5-5 and TRBJ2-1, the full variable domain reads DAGVTQSPTHLIKTRGQQVTLRCSPISGHKSVSWYQQVLGQGPQFIFQYYEKEERGRGNFPDRFSARQFPNYSSELNVNALLLGDSALYLCASSLDREARYEQFFGPGTRLTVL.

As to this clonotype: An end of the junction differs from the germline gene, which may be a read error. The chain combines TRBV5-4 with TRBJ1-1; 7 bases are a match to TRBD1. This CDR3 has 13 residues. Germline CDR1 reads SGHNT; CDR2 reads YYREEE (reference sequence). CDR3 amino acids: CSSSNLTGLEAFF. CDR3 nucleotide sequence: TGCTCCAGCAGCAATCTGACAGGGCTTGAAGCTTTCTTT. Supplemented by reference TRBV5-4 and TRBJ1-1, the full variable domain reads ETGVTQSPTHLIKTRGQQVTLRCSSQSGHNTVSWYQQALGQGPQFIFQYYREEENGRGNFPPRFSGLQFPNYSSELNVNALELDDSALYLCSSSNLTGLEAFFGQGTRLTVV.

As regards this clonotype: A junction boundary mismatches the germline segment, possibly from a read error. V is TRBV11-2 and J is TRBJ2-5; a weak D match, TRBD2 (8 bases). Germline V gene lookup returns CDR1 SGHAT and CDR2 FQNNGV. This CDR3 comprises 16 residues. CDR3 in amino acids: CASSYSRGSGTETQYF. Written as DNA, the CDR3 is TGTGCCAGCAGCTACTCCCGTGGTAGCGGGACAGAAACCCAATACTTC.

Of note for this clonotype: A clone one base away is much larger, so this may be a read error. V and J are TRBV5-1 and TRBJ2-1, with 8 bases fitting TRBD1. Germline V gives CDR1 SGHRS, CDR2 YFSETQ. The CDR3 is 16 amino acids. In DNA form, the CDR3 reads TGCGCCAGCAGCTTGAGTATGACAGGGGATTACAATGCGCAGTTCTTC. Amino acid sequence: CASSLSMTGDYNAQFF.

In its sample, this clonotype was seen once. The CDR3 does not end in the conserved phenylalanine or tryptophan, so this is likely a read error. This chain links TRBV11-1 with TRBJ2-7; 9 positions match TRBD1. The V segment lost 5 bases and the J segment 5 bases; nucleotides outside the gene matches: 10. Germline V lookup: CDR1 SGHAT, CDR2 FQDESV (reference sequence). This CDR3 is built from 15 residues. CDR3 in DNA: TGTGCCAGCAGCCCACGACAGGGGGAGCGACACGAGCAGTACTCC. Protein sequence: CASSPRQGERHEQYS.

Notes on this clonotype: The conserved final phenylalanine or tryptophan is absent from the CDR3, which likely points to a read error. The V and J genes are TRBV11-1 and TRBJ2-2; TRBD2 matches 9 bases. V shed 5 bases, J shed 10 bases, and the junction held 14 bases outside the gene matches. The germline gives CDR1 SGHAT, CDR2 FQDESV (reference sequence). CDR3 size: 16 residues. CDR3 bases: TGTGCCAGCAGCCCCTTAAGTGCGGGAGGGGCCGTGGAGCTGTTTTAT. Its translation is CASSPLSAGGAVELFY.

This chain links TRBV10-3 with TRBJ2-2; D might be TRBD2 (6 bases). This CDR3 contains 16 residues. Germline loops: CDR1 ENHRY, CDR2 SYGVKD. The V end was cut by 10 bases, the J end by 0 bases, with 18 bases between. The CDR3 sequence: CATFLGSGSNTGELFF. In nucleotides, the CDR3 is TGTGCCACCTTTCTTGGTAGCGGTTCGAACACCGGGGAGCTGTTTTTT.

Points on this clonotype: Since a much larger clone is just one base distant, this may be a read error. The CDR3 nucleotides are TGTGCCAGCAGCCGCCTGACAGGGGGGAAGACTAGCGGCCGGGTAAGTGAGCAGTTCTTC. It codes for CASSRLTGGKTSGRVSEQFF. The chain carries TRBV14 and TRBJ2-1; either TRBD1 or TRBD2 may fit D (9 bases each). Germline V gene data show CDR1 as SGHDN and CDR2 as FVKESK. The length of the CDR3 is 20 residues. Trimming pared 4 bases from V and 9 bases from J, leaving 34 bases between.

This rearrangement joins TRBV11-2 to TRBJ1-1, with D perhaps matching TRBD1 (5 bases). The germline V gene encodes CDR1 SGHAT and CDR2 FQNNGV. This CDR3 has 12 residues. CDR3 bases: TGTACCAACAGTTCTAAACAGGCTGAAGCTTTCTTT. Its translation: CTNSSKQAEAFF. Using reference TRBV11-2 and TRBJ1-1 for the parts outside the CDR3, the full variable domain is EAGVAQSPRYKIIEKRQSVAFWCNPISGHATLYWYQQILGQGPKLLIQFQNNGVVDDSQLPKDRFSAERLKGVDSTLKIQPAKLEDSAVYLCTNSSKQAEAFFGQGTRLTVV.

This clonotype was seen many times. This chain uses TRBV7-3 with TRBJ2-5; no reliable D call. Germline V gene sequence: CDR1 SGHTA, CDR2 FQGTGA. This CDR3 region has 13 residues. Trimming removed 4 bases at V and 1 base at J, with 7 bases between. CDR3 region: CASSSTLQETQYF. In nucleotides, the CDR3 is TGTGCCAGCAGCTCCACGCTCCAAGAGACCCAGTACTTC. The complete variable domain, with remaining parts taken from reference TRBV7-3 and TRBJ2-5, reads GAGVSQTPSNKVTEKGKYVELRCDPISGHTALYWYRQSLGQGPEFLIYFQGTGAADDSGLPNDRFFAVRPEGSVSTLKIQRTERGDSAVYLCASSSTLQETQYFGPGTRLLVL.

This clonotype appeared once. A clone one base away is much larger, so this may be a read error. The CDR3 is CANSLAVSREQFF. The CDR3 nucleotides read TGTGCCAACAGCTTGGCGGTGTCTCGCGAGCAGTTCTTC. V gene TRBV5-4 combines with J gene TRBJ2-1; D gene unclear. The CDR3 runs to 13 residues. Germline V gene data show CDR1 as SGHNT and CDR2 as YYREEE (reference sequence).

The CDR3 DNA follows: TGTGCCATCAGGCGGGACAGGGATAGCACTGAAGCTTTCTTT. It yields the protein CAIRRDRDSTEAFF. V gene TRBV6-1 combines with J gene TRBJ1-1, with 9 bases aligning to TRBD1. The CDR3 covers 14 residues. V was pared by 10 bases and J by 4 bases, with 10 bases of the junction left unmatched. In germline, CDR1 is MNHNS, CDR2 SASEGT.

The V and J genes are TRBV5-1 and TRBJ2-1; D unclear. Germline V gene sequence: CDR1 SGHRS, CDR2 YFSETQ. The CDR3 has 16 amino acids. Trimming took off 2 bases at V and 12 bases at J, with 24 bases between the two ends. The CDR3: CASSFLGTVAYNGQFF. The CDR3 coding sequence is TGCGCCAGCAGCTTCCTCGGTACAGTCGCCTACAACGGGCAGTTCTTC.

On this clonotype: A read error may account for a junction end that differs from germline. V and J are TRBV5-1 and TRBJ2-2; the match to TRBD2 covers 8 bases. Germline V CDR1 and CDR2: SGHRS, YFSETQ. This CDR3 is 21 amino acids long. CDR3 sequence: CASSLAYSRSQREYGTAELFF. CDR3 sequence (DNA): TGTGCCAGCAGCTTGGCCTATAGTCGTTCTCAGCGGGAGTACGGCACCGCGGAGCTGTTTTTT.

Only a few counts were recorded for this clonotype. The V call is TRBV4-1, the J call TRBJ2-7, with D tentatively TRBD1 (6 bases). CDR1 MGHRA and CDR2 YSYEKL come from the germline V gene. CDR3 length: 14 residues. Trimming removed 9 bases from V and 3 bases from J, with 18 bases in between. This CDR3 is CARGQGPGDYEQYF. CDR3 nucleotide sequence: TGCGCCAGAGGCCAAGGTCCAGGGGACTACGAGCAGTACTTC.

A word on this clonotype: One end of the junction is discordant with germline, which a read error may explain. The J gene is TRBJ2-7, the V gene TRBV28; 11 positions match TRBD2. CDR1 MDHEN and CDR2 SYDVKM come from the germline V gene. The CDR3 sequence is 16 residues long. Here the CDR3 reads CASSPGTSGPYYEHYF. CDR3 DNA: TGTGCCAGCAGTCCCGGGACTAGCGGTCCGTATTACGAGCACTACTTC. Full variable domain (missing parts from reference TRBV28 and TRBJ2-7): DVKVTQSSRYLVKRTGEKVFLECVQDMDHENMFWYRQDPGLGLRLIYFSYDVKMKEKGDIPEGYSVSREKKERFSLILESASTNQTSMYLCASSPGTSGPYYEHYFGPGTRLTVT.

The CDR3 sequence: CAWSQGLYPGANVLTF. The DNA of the CDR3 is TGTGCCTGGAGTCAGGGGCTTTACCCTGGGGCCAACGTCCTGACTTTC. The rearrangement links TRBV30 to TRBJ2-6, with a tentative D call TRBD1 (6 bases). Between the trimmed V and J ends, which lost 2 bases and 2 bases, there was a span of 13 bases. The CDR3 extends over 16 amino acids. In germline, CDR1 is GTSNPN, CDR2 SVGIG (reference sequence).

V is TRBV18 and J is TRBJ1-3; D may be TRBD1 (5 bases). Looked up from germline, CDR1 is KGHSH and CDR2 is LQKENI. This CDR3 contains 14 residues. V lost 0 bases to trimming and J lost 8 bases, with 11 bases between them. CDR3 protein: CASSPPGLWDTIYF. The CDR3 DNA reads as TGTGCCAGCTCACCACCGGGACTGTGGGACACCATATATTTT.

This clonotype has ten or more counts. The V gene is TRBV5-1, the J gene TRBJ2-3, with D possibly matching TRBD2 (6 bases). The V gene lost 3 bases and the J gene lost 5 bases, with 13 bases spanning the gap. The CDR3 consists of 14 residues. CDR1 and CDR2 (germline): SGHRS, YFSETQ. CDR3 nucleotides: TGCGCCAGCAGCTATGGAGGGCTTGGAGATACGCAGTATTTT. Translation gives CASSYGGLGDTQYF.

This clonotype was recorded many times. The chain employs TRBV7-8 and TRBJ1-6; 7 bases align to TRBD1. This CDR3 region has 16 residues. J lost 4 bases, V lost 4 bases, and 7 bases had no gene match. CDR1 SGHVS and CDR2 FQNEAQ come from the germline V gene. CDR3 DNA sequence: TGTGCCAGCAGCTGGGGGACAGTTTCTTATAATTCACCCCTCCACTTT. Translating gives CASSWGTVSYNSPLHF.

The chain joins TRBV29-1 to TRBJ2-7; 7 nucleotides align to TRBD1. Germline V gene sequence: CDR1 SQVTM, CDR2 ANQGSEA. This CDR3 spans 14 amino acids. V was pared by 3 bases and J by 6 bases, with 11 bases of the junction left unmatched. DNA of the CDR3: TGCAGCGTTGAGGGGACAGTCAACCATTCCGAGCAGTACTTC. Amino acids: CSVEGTVNHSEQYF.